These 21 T cell receptor beta chains came from one sample sequenced in a study of blood T cell repertoires in COVID-19. Clones were sequenced by immunoSEQ multiplex PCR, and TCRdb holds only the in-frame ones, with some missing. This sample has roughly 250,000 clones, with roughly 90% found just once. Material for sequencing was peripheral blood. These receptors all stem from a man aged 25-45 years with acute or convalescent COVID-19.

The CDR3 sequence: CASSYGTGNSPLHF. CDR3 in DNA: TGTGCCAGCAGTTACGGGACAGGGAACTCACCCCTCCACTTT. The chain employs TRBV6-5 and TRBJ1-6; 9 bases match TRBD1. The germline V gene has CDR1 MNHEY and CDR2 SVGAGI. The CDR3 extends over 14 amino acids. V gave up 2 bases and J gave up 10 bases; unmatched junction bases: 3.

This clone appeared a few times. V and J are TRBV10-1 and TRBJ2-1; TRBD2 aligns across 8 bases. The ends lost 5 bases at V and 3 bases at J; junction bases unmatched: 0. The germline gives CDR1 WNHNN, CDR2 SYGVQD (reference sequence). This CDR3 spans 13 amino acids. DNA for the CDR3: TGCGCCAGCAGTAGCGGGAGCTACAATGAGCAGTTCTTC. This gives the protein CASSSGSYNEQFF.

The chain couples TRBV5-8 to TRBJ2-3; 14 bases fit TRBD2. The CDR3 has 15 residues. Trimming took 4 bases from V and 5 from J; bases not matched to a gene: 3. CDR1 is SGHTS and CDR2 is YDEGEE in the germline V gene. This CDR3 is CASSGGLAGEDTQYF. In DNA, the CDR3 is TGTGCCAGCAGCGGGGGACTAGCGGGAGAAGATACGCAGTATTTT. The whole variable domain, remainder taken from reference TRBV5-8 and TRBJ2-3, is EAGVTQSPTHLIKTRGQQATLRCSPISGHTSVYWYQQALGLGLQFLLWYDEGEERNRGNFPPRFSGRQFPNYSSELNVNALELEDSALYLCASSGGLAGEDTQYFGPGTRLTVL.

CDR3 nucleotides: TGTGCCAGCAGCCAAGTAGGCGGGAGGGCCTGGGGGGAGCTGTTTTTT. This gives the protein CASSQVGGRAWGELFF. This chain joins TRBV3-1 (or the pseudogene TRBV3-2) and TRBJ2-2, with 9 nucleotides matching TRBD2. Trimming removed 1 base from V and 8 bases from J; junction bases left unmatched: 8. The CDR3 runs to 16 residues. The V gene's germline CDR1 is LGHDT and CDR2 YNNKEL (reference sequence).

This sequence joins TRBV14 and TRBJ1-6; 10 bases agree with TRBD1. Trimming removed 4 bases from V and 10 bases from J; junction bases left unmatched: 10. The CDR3 contains 16 residues. CDR1 is SGHDN and CDR2 is FVKESK in the germline V gene. CDR3 region: CASSLASGTGVSPLHF. The CDR3 nucleotides read TGTGCCAGCAGCCTCGCCTCCGGGACAGGGGTCTCACCCCTCCACTTT. Based on the CDR3 plus reference TRBV14 and TRBJ1-6, the full variable domain is EAGVTQFPSHSVIEKGQTVTLRCDPISGHDNLYWYRRVMGKEIKFLLHFVKESKQDESGMPNNRFLAERTGGTYSTLKVQPAELEDSGVYFCASSLASGTGVSPLHFGNGTRLTVT.

The gene calls are TRBV6-1 and TRBJ2-1, with D perhaps TRBD2 (6 bases). The CDR3 has 16 residues. Trimming shortened V by 0 bases and J by 7 bases, and 16 bases separated the two germline ends. Germline V gene lookup returns CDR1 MNHNS and CDR2 SASEGT. The chain's CDR3 is CASSEAYGGGLNEQFF. The CDR3 DNA reads TGTGCCAGCAGTGAAGCTTACGGCGGAGGGTTGAATGAGCAGTTCTTC.

The chain recombines TRBV7-2 with TRBJ1-3; no definite D call. The CDR3 runs to 15 residues. CDR1 and CDR2 from the germline V gene are SGHTA and FQGNSA. Trimming removed 1 base at V and 4 bases at J, with 11 bases between. As DNA, the CDR3 is TGTGCCAGCAGCTTAGACCCGCGGGCGGGAAACACCATATATTTT. This codes for CASSLDPRAGNTIYF.

V is TRBV19 and J is TRBJ1-1; maybe TRBD1 (5 bases). The V end was cut by 3 bases, the J end by 0 bases, with 11 bases between. Germline V gene data show CDR1 as LNHDA and CDR2 as SQIVND (reference sequence). The length of the CDR3 is 15 residues. In DNA form, the CDR3 reads TGTGCCAGTAGTATGCGGGGGTTCATGAACACTGAAGCTTTCTTT. This codes for CASSMRGFMNTEAFF.

This chain connects TRBV19 to TRBJ2-5; weak D call: TRBD1 (5 bases). This CDR3 is built from 12 residues. CDR1 and CDR2 (germline): LNHDA, SQIVND (reference sequence). Trimming shortened V by 6 bases and J by 4 bases, and 9 bases separated the two germline ends. CDR3 region: CASSNGAETQYF. The CDR3 coding sequence is TGTGCCAGTAGCAATGGGGCAGAGACCCAGTACTTC.

This sequence joins TRBV10-3 and TRBJ1-2; D unresolved. The CDR3 consists of 11 residues. CDR1 ENHRY and CDR2 SYGVKD come from the germline V gene. The ends were cut back, 4 bases at V and 11 bases at J, with 11 bases in the middle. The CDR3 is CAISGGGPYTF. For the CDR3, the DNA is TGTGCCATCAGTGGAGGCGGGCCTTACACCTTC.

This clone was recorded only once. This chain connects TRBV7-2 to TRBJ1-1; D not resolved. This CDR3 is built from 13 residues. CDR1 is SGHTA and CDR2 is FQGNSA in the germline V gene. The V gene lost 3 bases and the J gene lost 5 bases, with 10 bases spanning the gap. CDR3 region: CASSFSTGTEAFF. The CDR3, as DNA: TGTGCCAGCAGCTTTTCCACGGGTACTGAAGCTTTCTTT.

This chain uses TRBV6-5 with TRBJ2-3; 9 bases fit TRBD2. V was pared by 5 bases and J by 4 bases, with 7 bases of the junction left unmatched. CDR3 size: 15 residues. The germline CDR1 and CDR2 sequences are MNHEY and SVGAGI. In DNA form, the CDR3 reads TGTGCCAGCAGTCAGGCTAGCGGGACTGCAGATACGCAGTATTTT. Translating it yields CASSQASGTADTQYF.

This chain links TRBV4-1 with TRBJ2-3, with 8 positions matching TRBD1. The CDR3 length is 16 residues. CDR1 is MGHRA, CDR2 YSYEKL, per germline. Losses at the gene ends were 1 base for V and 3 bases for J; bases not matched to a gene: 6. CDR3 nucleotide sequence: TGCGCCAGCAGCCAAGCGGCAGGGGGCTGGACAGATACGCAGTATTTT. Translation gives CASSQAAGGWTDTQYF.

The gene calls are TRBV28 and TRBJ2-3, with TRBD2 identical over 12 bases. CDR3 length: 17 residues. Germline V gene data show CDR1 as MDHEN and CDR2 as SYDVKM. The V and J ends lost 2 bases and 6 bases, in that order; junction bases with no gene match: 9. The CDR3 nucleotides read TGTGCCAGCAGTTTAAGGAGACTAGCGGGAGTCCCCGATACGCAGTATTTT. Protein sequence: CASSLRRLAGVPDTQYF.

The chain has TRBV9 and TRBJ1-5; D might be TRBD1 (6 bases). Trimming left V 0 bases short and J 2 bases short, with 6 bases between. Germline CDR1 reads SGDLS; CDR2 reads YYNGEE. The CDR3 runs 14 residues. The CDR3 is CASSVAGGNQPQHF. The CDR3 DNA sequence: TGTGCCAGCAGCGTAGCAGGGGGCAATCAGCCCCAGCATTTT.

This chain connects TRBV20-1 to TRBJ2-1, with D possibly being TRBD1 (5 bases). CDR1 DFQATT and CDR2 SNEGSKA come from the germline V gene (reference sequence). This CDR3 comprises 17 residues. V was trimmed by 3 bases and J by 3 bases, leaving 21 bases between them. The CDR3 DNA sequence: TGCAGTGCTAGTGTACGTTACAGGAAGGGGCTCTACAATGAGCAGTTCTTC. This codes for CSASVRYRKGLYNEQFF.

The chain combines TRBV5-4 with TRBJ2-7, with 7 positions matching TRBD1. Germline lookup yields CDR1 SGHNT and CDR2 YYREEE (reference sequence). This CDR3 contains 13 residues. Unmatched junction bases numbered 2, after V lost 2 bases and J lost 3 bases. In DNA form, the CDR3 reads TGTGCCAGCAGCTTCGACAGGGACTACGAGCAGTACTTC. Amino acids: CASSFDRDYEQYF.

J is TRBJ2-4 and V is TRBV20-1, with D possibly being TRBD2 (6 bases). V dropped 6 bases and J dropped 6 bases, with 15 bases sitting between them. Looked up from germline, CDR1 is DFQATT and CDR2 is SNEGSKA (reference sequence). The CDR3 loop spans 13 amino acids. Here the CDR3 reads CSASTAGGNIQYF. CDR3 sequence (DNA): TGCAGTGCAAGTACAGCGGGCGGAAACATTCAGTACTTC.

This clone was detected a few times. This rearrangement joins TRBV18 to TRBJ1-3, with D maybe TRBD1 (6 bases). Germline CDR1 KGHSH, CDR2 LQKENI. V shed 3 bases and J shed 0 bases, with 15 bases lying between them. CDR3 length: 17 amino acids. The CDR3 sequence is CASSPLRDTLSGNTIYF. The CDR3 nucleotides are TGTGCCAGCTCACCTCTCCGGGACACCCTCTCTGGAAACACCATATATTTT.

The V gene is TRBV6-5, the J gene TRBJ1-1, with D unresolved. Trimming took off 5 bases at V and 1 base at J, with 11 bases between the two ends. Germline V gene data show CDR1 as MNHEY and CDR2 as SVGAGI. This CDR3 comprises 14 residues. CDR3: CASSQNSWNTEAFF. The CDR3 DNA sequence: TGTGCCAGCAGTCAGAACAGCTGGAACACTGAAGCTTTCTTT.

The chain combines TRBV9 with TRBJ2-5, with D tentatively TRBD2 (5 bases). Germline values: CDR1 SGDLS, CDR2 YYNGEE. The V end lost 0 bases, the J end lost 5 bases, and 17 bases lay between the germline ends. The CDR3 is 16 residues long. CDR3 sequence: CASSVGNGGFSETQYF. The DNA for the CDR3 is TGTGCCAGCAGCGTAGGAAACGGAGGATTCTCCGAGACCCAGTACTTC.